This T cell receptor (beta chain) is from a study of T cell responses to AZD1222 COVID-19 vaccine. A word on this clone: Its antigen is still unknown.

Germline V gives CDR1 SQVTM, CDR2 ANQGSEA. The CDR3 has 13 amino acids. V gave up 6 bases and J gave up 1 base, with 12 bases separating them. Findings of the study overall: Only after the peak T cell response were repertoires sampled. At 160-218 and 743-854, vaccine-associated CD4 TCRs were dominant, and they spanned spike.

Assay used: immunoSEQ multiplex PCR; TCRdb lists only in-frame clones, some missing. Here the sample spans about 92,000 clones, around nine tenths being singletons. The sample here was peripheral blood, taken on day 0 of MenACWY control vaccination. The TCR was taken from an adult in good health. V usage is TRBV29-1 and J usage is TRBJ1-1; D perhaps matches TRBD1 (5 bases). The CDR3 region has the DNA TGCAGCGTGGGGCAGGGAGGGAACACTGAAGCTTTCTTT. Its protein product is CSVGQGGNTEAFF.